This T cell receptor (beta chain) appears in the sequencing data of a study of blood T cells in healthy people across ages (dated by TCRdb to between 2014 and 2017). In terms of the full investigation: In model experiments, roughly one uniquely barcoded TCR beta cDNA molecule per two T cells was captured by template switching. To avoid experimental bias, donors of different ages were randomly spread across the sequencing lanes. Using deep sequencing normalized with unique cDNA molecular identifiers, the study measured how TCR beta repertoire diversity changes with age. The study analyzed two additional independent replicas of 1 million unique cDNA reads from the same blood draw for two donors, one aged 18 to 30 and one aged 80 or older. The donors were split into four age groups: young (average about 16 years), middle-aged (nearly 40), aged (about 56) and long-lived (approximately 80).

Concerning this clonotype itself: Its antigen target is currently unknown. One base away there is no much larger clone; base qualities are not given.

What the authors observed across the whole study: Compared with the aged group, the long-lived group had more naive CD4+ T cells, fewer expanded clones and increased TCR diversity, a pattern suggesting age selection. Because the CMV infection status of the donors was unknown, age-related changes in expanded clonotypes may potentially have been confounded. Estimates of total diversity based on one million sequenced T cells were considered lower bounds and underestimates. The percentage of naive T cells measured by flow cytometry correlated strongly with observed TCR beta diversity. As age increased, observed TCR beta diversity per million T cells dropped in a roughly linear way, and a significant reduction was already evident by age roughly 40. Because profiling used bulk unsorted PBMCs, naive and antigen-experienced compartments could not be compared conclusively.

As encoded in the germline V gene, CDR1 is SQVTM while CDR2 is ANQGSEA. V was cut back by 1 base and J by 4 bases, leaving a gap of 7 bases between them. The CDR3 covers 12 residues, taking in both the cysteine and the phenylalanine. Just CDR3 DNA is preserved here, 36 bases in frame from base 1. The method behind the library was 5' RACE. Sequencing was performed on an Illumina HiSeq 2500. A second PCR of roughly 7 to 12 cycles was performed with a sample-barcoded 5' primer and a J-beta primer mix. Each TCR beta cDNA molecule received a unique molecular identifier from a template-switch 5' adaptor carrying 12 random nucleotides. Each sample yielded at least 3 million CDR3-containing paired-end reads. First-strand cDNA synthesis was performed from all RNA using the Mint cDNA synthesis kit, with priming by a TRBC-specific oligonucleotide. Following uracil-DNA glycosylase treatment, all cDNA underwent a first 18-cycle PCR with the universal primers M1SS and BC2_uni_R. The original methods were these. Each sample was normalized by randomly selecting 1 million high-quality reads, each carrying a distinct molecular identifier. Instead of being binned into consensus sequences, reads with shared molecular identifiers were discarded. MiTCR, set to a Q25 quality threshold and the strictest error-elimination algorithm, was used for CDR3 identification, clonotype clustering and error correction. A nonparametric unseen species model with Euler transformation was used to estimate a lower bound on total TCR beta diversity. TCRdb itself trimmed the public reads at Q25 with fastp, ran MiXCR and retained productive beta chains. Merged by CDR3 protein, the rows form single entries marked with the most common genes and DNA. TCRdb's processing, not the authors' own work, is the source of the V and J calls. The sample data list some 1,500,000 distinct CDR3 sequences, and approximately 39% of these were observed just once. About 3.8% of the sample lies in the top ten.

The donors were 40 or so Caucasian individuals from Russia, aged roughly 6 to 90 years, who were systemically healthy. Each donor gave ten milliliters of peripheral blood, collected into EDTA-treated Vacutainer tubes. Ficoll-Paque density-gradient centrifugation was used to isolate PBMCs, with at least 7 million obtained per sample. Total RNA was extracted from PBMCs with Trizol reagent, with at least 6 micrograms obtained per sample. For every donor, flow cytometry on a PBMC aliquot measured the percentage of naive CD45RAhigh/CD27high T cells. The sample comprised blood. The origin of this receptor is a woman aged 18-29 years in good health. This chain joins TRBV29-1 to TRBJ1-2; the D gene is possibly TRBD1, with 6 bases matching. For the CDR3, the sequence is CSVEVDSYGYTF. The DNA sequence is as follows: TGCAGCGTTGAAGTGGACAGCTATGGCTACACCTTC.